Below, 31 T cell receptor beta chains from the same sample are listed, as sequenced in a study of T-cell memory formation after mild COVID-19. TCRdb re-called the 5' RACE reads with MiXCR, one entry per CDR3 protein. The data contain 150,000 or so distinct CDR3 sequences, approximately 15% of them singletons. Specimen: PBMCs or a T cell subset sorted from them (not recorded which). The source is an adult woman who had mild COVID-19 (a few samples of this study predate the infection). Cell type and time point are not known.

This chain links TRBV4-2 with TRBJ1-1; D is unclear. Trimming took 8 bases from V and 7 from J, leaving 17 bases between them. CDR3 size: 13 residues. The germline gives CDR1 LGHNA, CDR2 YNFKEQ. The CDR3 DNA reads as TGTGCCAGCCGAAACTCCCTTGTTGGTGAAGCTTTCTTT. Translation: CASRNSLVGEAFF.

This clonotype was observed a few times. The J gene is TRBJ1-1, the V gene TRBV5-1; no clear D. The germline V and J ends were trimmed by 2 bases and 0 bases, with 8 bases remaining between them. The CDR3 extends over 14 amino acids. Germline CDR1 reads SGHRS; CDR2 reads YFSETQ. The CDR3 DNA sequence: TGCGCCAGCAGCTTAAGCGGCATGAACACTGAAGCTTTCTTT. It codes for CASSLSGMNTEAFF.

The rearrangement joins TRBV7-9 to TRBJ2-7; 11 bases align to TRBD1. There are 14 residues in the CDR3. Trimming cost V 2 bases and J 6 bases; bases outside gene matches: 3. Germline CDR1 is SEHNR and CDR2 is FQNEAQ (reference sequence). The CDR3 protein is CASSLPGQGGEQYF. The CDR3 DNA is TGTGCCAGCAGCTTACCGGGACAGGGGGGCGAGCAGTACTTC.

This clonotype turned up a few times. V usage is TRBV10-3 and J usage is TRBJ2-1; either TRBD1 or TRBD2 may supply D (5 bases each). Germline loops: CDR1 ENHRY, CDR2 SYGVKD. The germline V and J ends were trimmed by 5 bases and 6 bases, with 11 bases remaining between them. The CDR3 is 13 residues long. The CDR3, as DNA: TGTGCCATCAGTAAGAGGGACCTCAATGAGCAGTTCTTC. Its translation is CAISKRDLNEQFF.

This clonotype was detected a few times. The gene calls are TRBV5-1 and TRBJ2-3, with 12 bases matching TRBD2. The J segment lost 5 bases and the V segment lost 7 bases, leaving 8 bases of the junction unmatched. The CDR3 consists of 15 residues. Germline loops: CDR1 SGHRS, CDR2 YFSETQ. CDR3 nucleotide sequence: TGCGCCAGCGGCCCGTCTAGCGGGAGGGTAGATACGCAGTATTTT. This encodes CASGPSSGRVDTQYF.

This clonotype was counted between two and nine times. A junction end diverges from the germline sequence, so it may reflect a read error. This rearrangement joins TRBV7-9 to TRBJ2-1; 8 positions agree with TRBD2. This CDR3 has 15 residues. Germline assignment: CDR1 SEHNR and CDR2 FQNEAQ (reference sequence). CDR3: CVSSFIAGGYNEQFF. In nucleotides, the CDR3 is TGTGTCAGCAGCTTTATCGCGGGAGGCTACAATGAGCAGTTCTTC.

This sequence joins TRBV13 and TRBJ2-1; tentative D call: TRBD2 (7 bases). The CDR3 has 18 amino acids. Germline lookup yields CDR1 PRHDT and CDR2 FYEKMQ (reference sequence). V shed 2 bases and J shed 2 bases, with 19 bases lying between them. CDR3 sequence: CASSLRSGTGGTYNEQFF. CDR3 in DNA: TGTGCCAGCAGCTTAAGGTCAGGGACGGGGGGCACCTACAATGAGCAGTTCTTC.

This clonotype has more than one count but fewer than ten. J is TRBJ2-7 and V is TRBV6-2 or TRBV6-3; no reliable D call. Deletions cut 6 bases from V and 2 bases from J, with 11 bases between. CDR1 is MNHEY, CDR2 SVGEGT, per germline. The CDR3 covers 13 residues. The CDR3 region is CASRHPEPYEQYF. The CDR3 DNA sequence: TGTGCCAGCAGGCACCCCGAACCCTACGAGCAGTACTTC.

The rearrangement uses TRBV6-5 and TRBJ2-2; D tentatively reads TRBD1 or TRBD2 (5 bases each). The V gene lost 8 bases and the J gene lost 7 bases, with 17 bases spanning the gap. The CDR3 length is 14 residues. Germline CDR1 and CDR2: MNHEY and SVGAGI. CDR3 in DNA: TGTGCCAGCCGGGGCTCCTTGGCGAGCGGGGAGCTGTTTTTT. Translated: CASRGSLASGELFF.

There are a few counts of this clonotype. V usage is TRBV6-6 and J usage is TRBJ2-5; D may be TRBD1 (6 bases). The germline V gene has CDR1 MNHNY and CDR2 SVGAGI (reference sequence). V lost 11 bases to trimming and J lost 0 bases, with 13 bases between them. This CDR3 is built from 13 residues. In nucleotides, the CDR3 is TGTGCCCTTTCAACAGGGTACCAAGAGACCCAGTACTTC. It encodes CALSTGYQETQYF.

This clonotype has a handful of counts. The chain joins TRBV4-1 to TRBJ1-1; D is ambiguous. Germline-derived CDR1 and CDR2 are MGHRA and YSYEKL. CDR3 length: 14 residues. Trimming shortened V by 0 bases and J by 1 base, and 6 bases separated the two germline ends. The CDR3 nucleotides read TGCGCCAGCAGCCAAGATCGGGGGAACACTGAAGCTTTCTTT. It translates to CASSQDRGNTEAFF.

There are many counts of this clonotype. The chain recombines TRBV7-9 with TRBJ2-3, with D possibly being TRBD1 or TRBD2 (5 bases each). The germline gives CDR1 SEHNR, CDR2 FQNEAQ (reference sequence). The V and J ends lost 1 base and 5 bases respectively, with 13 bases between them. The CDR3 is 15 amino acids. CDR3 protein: CASSLDGTRGDTQYF. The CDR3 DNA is TGTGCCAGCAGCTTAGACGGGACCAGAGGAGATACGCAGTATTTT. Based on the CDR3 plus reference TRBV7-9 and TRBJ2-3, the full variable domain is DTGVSQNPRHKITKRGQNVTFRCDPISEHNRLYWYRQTLGQGPEFLTYFQNEAQLEKSRLLSDRFSAERPKGSFSTLEIQRTEQGDSAMYLCASSLDGTRGDTQYFGPGTRLTVL.

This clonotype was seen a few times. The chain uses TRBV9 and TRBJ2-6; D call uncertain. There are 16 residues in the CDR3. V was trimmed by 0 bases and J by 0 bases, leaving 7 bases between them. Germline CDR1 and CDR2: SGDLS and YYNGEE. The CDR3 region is CASSVALGSGANVLTF. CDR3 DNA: TGTGCCAGCAGCGTAGCTCTCGGCTCTGGGGCCAACGTCCTGACTTTC.

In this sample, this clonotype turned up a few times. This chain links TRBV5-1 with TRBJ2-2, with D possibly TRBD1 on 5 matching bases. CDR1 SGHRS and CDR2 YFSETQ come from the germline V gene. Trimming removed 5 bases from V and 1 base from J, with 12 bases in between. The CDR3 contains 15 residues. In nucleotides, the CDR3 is TGCGCCAGCAGAATGGGGCACCAGAACACCGGGGAGCTGTTTTTT. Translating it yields CASRMGHQNTGELFF.

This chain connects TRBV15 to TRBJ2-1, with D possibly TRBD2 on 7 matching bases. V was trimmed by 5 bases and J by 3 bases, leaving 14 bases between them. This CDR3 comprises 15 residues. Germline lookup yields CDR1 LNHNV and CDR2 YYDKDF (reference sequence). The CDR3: CATSEGGGHYNEQFF. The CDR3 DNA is TGTGCCACCAGCGAGGGGGGGGGTCACTACAATGAGCAGTTCTTC.

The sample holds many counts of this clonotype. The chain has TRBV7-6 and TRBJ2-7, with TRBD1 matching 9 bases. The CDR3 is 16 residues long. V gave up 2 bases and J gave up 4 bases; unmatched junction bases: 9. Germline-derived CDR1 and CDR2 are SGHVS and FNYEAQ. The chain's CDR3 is CASSLLEGTGTYEQYF. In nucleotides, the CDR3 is TGTGCCAGCAGCTTACTCGAGGGGACAGGGACTTACGAGCAGTACTTC.

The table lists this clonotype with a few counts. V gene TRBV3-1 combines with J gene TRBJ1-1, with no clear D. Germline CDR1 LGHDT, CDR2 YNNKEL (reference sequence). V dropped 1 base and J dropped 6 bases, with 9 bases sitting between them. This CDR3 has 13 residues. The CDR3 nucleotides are TGTGCCAGCAGCCAAGTGGACGGCGCTGAAGCTTTCTTT. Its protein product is CASSQVDGAEAFF.

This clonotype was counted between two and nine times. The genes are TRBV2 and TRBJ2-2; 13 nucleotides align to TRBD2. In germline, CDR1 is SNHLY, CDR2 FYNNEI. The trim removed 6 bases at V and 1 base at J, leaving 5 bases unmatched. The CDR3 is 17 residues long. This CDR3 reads CASRTSGGALNTGELFF. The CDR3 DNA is TGTGCCAGCAGAACTAGCGGGGGGGCCCTGAACACCGGGGAGCTGTTTTTT.

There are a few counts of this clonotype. The DNA for the CDR3 is TGTGCCAGCAGTCAGGACGGGGCAGATACGCAGTATTTT. Translation gives CASSQDGADTQYF. The rearrangement links TRBV6-4 to TRBJ2-3; perhaps TRBD2 as D (5 bases). This CDR3 is built from 13 residues. Germline CDR1 and CDR2: MRHNA and SNTAGT. V was trimmed by 5 bases and J by 4 bases, leaving 10 bases between them.

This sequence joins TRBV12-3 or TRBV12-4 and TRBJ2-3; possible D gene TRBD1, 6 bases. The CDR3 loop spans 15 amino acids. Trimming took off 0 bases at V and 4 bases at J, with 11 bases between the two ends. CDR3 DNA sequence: TGTGCCAGCAGTTTAGCCCAAGACAGGCCAGATACGCAGTATTTT. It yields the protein CASSLAQDRPDTQYF.

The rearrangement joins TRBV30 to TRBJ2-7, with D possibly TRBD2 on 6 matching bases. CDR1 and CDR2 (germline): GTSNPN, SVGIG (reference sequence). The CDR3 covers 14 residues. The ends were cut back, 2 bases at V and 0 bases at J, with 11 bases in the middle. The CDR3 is CAWSRDFSSYEQYF. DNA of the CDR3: TGTGCCTGGAGTAGGGACTTTTCCTCCTACGAGCAGTACTTC. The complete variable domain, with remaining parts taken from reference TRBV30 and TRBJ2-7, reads SQTIHQWPATLVQPVGSPLSLECTVEGTSNPNLYWYRQAAGRGLQLLFYSVGIGQISSEVPQNLSASRPQDRQFILSSKKLLLSDSGFYLCAWSRDFSSYEQYFGPGTRLTVT.

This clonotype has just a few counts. The CDR3 bases are TGTGCCACCAGCAGAGCCCCCAAAGAGACCCAGTACTTC. It encodes CATSRAPKETQYF. The V and J genes are TRBV15 and TRBJ2-5, with D unclear. V lost 1 base and J lost 3, with 6 bases in between. Germline V gives CDR1 LNHNV, CDR2 YYDKDF (reference sequence). CDR3 length equals 13 residues.

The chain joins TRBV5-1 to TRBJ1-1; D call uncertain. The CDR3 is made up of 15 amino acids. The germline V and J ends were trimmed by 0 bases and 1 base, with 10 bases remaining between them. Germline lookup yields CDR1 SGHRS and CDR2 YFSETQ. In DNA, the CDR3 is TGCGCCAGCAGCTTGGCCGCGGGCACGAACACTGAAGCTTTCTTT. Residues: CASSLAAGTNTEAFF.

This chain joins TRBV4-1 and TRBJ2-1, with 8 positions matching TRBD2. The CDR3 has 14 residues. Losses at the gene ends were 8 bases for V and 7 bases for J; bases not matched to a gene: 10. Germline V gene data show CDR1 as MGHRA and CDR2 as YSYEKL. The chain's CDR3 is CASRSGGLRNEQFF. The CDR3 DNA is TGCGCCAGCCGGAGCGGGGGCTTGAGGAATGAGCAGTTCTTC.

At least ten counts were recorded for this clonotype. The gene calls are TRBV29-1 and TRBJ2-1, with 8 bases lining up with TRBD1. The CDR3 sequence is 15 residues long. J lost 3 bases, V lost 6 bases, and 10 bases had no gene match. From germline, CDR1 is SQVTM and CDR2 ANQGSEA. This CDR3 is CSVTTRTGLYNEQFF. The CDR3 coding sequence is TGCAGCGTAACGACCCGGACAGGGCTCTACAATGAGCAGTTCTTC.

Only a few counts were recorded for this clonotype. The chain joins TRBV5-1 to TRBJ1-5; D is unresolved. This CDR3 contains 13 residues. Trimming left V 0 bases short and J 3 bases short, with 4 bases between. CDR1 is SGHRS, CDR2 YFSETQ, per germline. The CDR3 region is CASSLDLNQPQHF. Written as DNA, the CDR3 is TGCGCCAGCAGCTTGGATCTCAATCAGCCCCAGCATTTT.

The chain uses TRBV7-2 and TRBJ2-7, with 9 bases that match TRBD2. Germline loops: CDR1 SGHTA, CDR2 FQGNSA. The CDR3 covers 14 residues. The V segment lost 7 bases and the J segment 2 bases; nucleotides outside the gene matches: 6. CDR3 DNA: TGTGCCAGCACCCGCGGGGGGGCCCCCTACGAGCAGTACTTC. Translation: CASTRGGAPYEQYF.

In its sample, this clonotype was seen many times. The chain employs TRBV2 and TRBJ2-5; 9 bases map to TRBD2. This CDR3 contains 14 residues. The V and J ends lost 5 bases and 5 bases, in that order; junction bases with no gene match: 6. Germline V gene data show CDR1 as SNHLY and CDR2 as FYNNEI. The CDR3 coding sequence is TGTGCCAGCAGTCTAGCGGGACTGGGGGAGACCCAGTACTTC. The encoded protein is CASSLAGLGETQYF.

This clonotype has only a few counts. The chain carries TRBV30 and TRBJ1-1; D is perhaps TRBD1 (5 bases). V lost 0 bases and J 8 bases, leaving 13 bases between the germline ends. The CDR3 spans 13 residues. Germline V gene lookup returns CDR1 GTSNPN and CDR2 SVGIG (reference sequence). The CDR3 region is CAWSVRGEGEAFF. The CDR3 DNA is TGTGCCTGGAGTGTCCGTGGAGAGGGGGAAGCTTTCTTT.

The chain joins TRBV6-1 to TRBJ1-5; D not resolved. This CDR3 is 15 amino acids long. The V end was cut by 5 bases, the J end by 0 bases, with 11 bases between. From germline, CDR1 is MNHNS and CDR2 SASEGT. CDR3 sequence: CASSPPRNSNQPQHF. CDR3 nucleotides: TGTGCCAGCAGTCCCCCCCGAAATAGCAATCAGCCCCAGCATTTT.

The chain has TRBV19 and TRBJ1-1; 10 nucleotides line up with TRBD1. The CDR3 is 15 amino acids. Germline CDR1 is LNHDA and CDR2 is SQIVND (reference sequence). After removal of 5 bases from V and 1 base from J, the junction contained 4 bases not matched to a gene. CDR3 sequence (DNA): TGTGCCAGTAGTGCTGACAGGGGGCGGAACACTGAAGCTTTCTTT. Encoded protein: CASSADRGRNTEAFF. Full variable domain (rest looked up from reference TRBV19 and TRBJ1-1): DGGITQSPKYLFRKEGQNVTLSCEQNLNHDAMYWYRQDPGQGLRLIYYSQIVNDFQKGDIAEGYSVSREKKESFPLTVTSAQKNPTAFYLCASSADRGRNTEAFFGQGTRLTVV.